The T cell receptor (beta chain) under discussion was sequenced for a study of blood T cell repertoires in COVID-19. V gave up 5 bases and J gave up 4 bases; unmatched junction bases: 9. This CDR3 has 16 amino acids. Looked up from germline, CDR1 is LNHDA and CDR2 is SQIVND (reference sequence). Only in-frame clones appear in the TCRdb table, and some are missing; sequencing was by immunoSEQ multiplex PCR. Counted here are under 90,000 clones, roughly 80% occurring once; the ten biggest clones make up about 17%. Sequenced: peripheral blood. The rearrangement joins TRBV19 to TRBJ2-1; 9 bases align to TRBD1. The source is a woman of 80 years or more with active or convalescent COVID-19. CDR3 bases: TGTGCCAGTAGTCCTCTGGGGACAGGGAGATACAATGAGCAGTTCTTC. It codes for CASSPLGTGRYNEQFF.